This TCR beta chain was captured in a study of prognosis after radiotherapy for stage I lung cancer. Background on the study: Stage I non-small cell lung cancer cases were enrolled from early 2018 through early 2019.

This CDR3 comprises 15 residues. From germline, CDR1 is MDHEN and CDR2 SYDVKM. With 5 bases removed from V and 4 bases from J, the gap between germline ends came to 15 bases. At least ten counts were recorded for this clonotype. The authors drew approximately 6 milliliters of peripheral blood at each of two time points. Researchers used two-round multiplex PCR to amplify TCR beta CDR3 starting from genomic DNA. First-round PCR employed TRBV- and TRBJ-specific primers for each gene. As the PCR entered its second round, universal primers were used. From the multiplex PCR reads, TCRdb called clonotypes with MiXCR, one entry per CDR3 protein. The repertoire holds about 31,000 distinct CDR3 sequences, with about 42% as singletons.

This TCR derives from a donor over 45 with non-small cell lung cancer. The gene calls are TRBV28 and TRBJ2-1, with D uncertain. Sample: PBMCs, taken before or after stereotactic body radiation therapy (not recorded which). The CDR3 reads CASSPSSRQYNEQFF. CDR3 in DNA: TGTGCCAGCAGTCCATCCTCCAGGCAGTACAATGAGCAGTTCTTC.